The next 29 T cell receptor beta chains were all read from a single sample in a study of spatial heterogeneity in lung cancer. TCRdb processed the 5' RACE reads anew with MiXCR; each CDR3 protein has one entry. The sample yields over 10,000 distinct CDR3 sequences, roughly 15% seen once. Stated time point: sample taken at primary tumor resection. Material for sequencing was whole RNA from tumor, nontumor lung or frozen PBMC, left unsorted. Sequenced material: PBMCs, taken at surgery. The source is a male donor with early-stage non-small cell lung cancer.

This clonotype has only a few counts. The chain links TRBV10-2 to TRBJ2-7, with 7 bases lining up with TRBD1. After removal of 0 bases from V and 6 bases from J, the junction contained 17 bases not matched to a gene. Looked up from germline, CDR1 is WSHSY and CDR2 is SAAADI. This CDR3 is 18 amino acids long. CDR3 in amino acids: CASSESTGNEMNLREQYF. The CDR3 DNA reads TGCGCCAGCAGTGAGTCGACAGGGAACGAGATGAATCTACGCGAGCAGTACTTC.

The rearrangement links TRBV20-1 to TRBJ2-1; TRBD2 aligns across 8 bases. Trimming removed 1 base from V and 0 bases from J; junction bases left unmatched: 11. CDR3 size: 18 residues. Germline V gives CDR1 DFQATT, CDR2 SNEGSKA (reference sequence). The DNA of the CDR3 is TGCAGTGCTAGAGGGACTGGGAGCGGGGGTCTCTCCTACAATGAGCAGTTCTTC. Its protein is CSARGTGSGGLSYNEQFF.

This clonotype was recorded only once. The genes are TRBV18 and TRBJ1-2, with D unclear. From germline, CDR1 is KGHSH and CDR2 LQKENI. The length of the CDR3 is 13 residues. Between the trimmed V and J ends, which lost 3 bases and 4 bases, there was a span of 9 bases. CDR3 region: CASSPIERYGYTF. CDR3 in DNA: TGTGCCAGCTCACCGATAGAACGCTATGGCTACACCTTC. The whole variable domain, filled in from reference TRBV18 and TRBJ1-2, reads NAGVMQNPRHLVRRRGQEARLRCSPMKGHSHVYWYRQLPEEGLKFMVYLQKENIIDESGMPKERFSAEFPKEGPSILRIQQVVRGDSAAYFCASSPIERYGYTFGSGTRLTVV.

J is TRBJ1-6 and V is TRBV5-1, with D possibly being TRBD1 (6 bases). The V end was cut by 1 base, the J end by 10 bases, with 12 bases between. This CDR3 has 14 residues. The germline CDR1 and CDR2 sequences are SGHRS and YFSETQ. The CDR3 DNA reads TGCGCCAGCAGCTTGCAGGGGTCGAACTCACCCCTCCACTTT. Translation gives CASSLQGSNSPLHF. The whole variable domain, filled in from reference TRBV5-1 and TRBJ1-6, reads KAGVTQTPRYLIKTRGQQVTLSCSPISGHRSVSWYQQTPGQGLQFLFEYFSETQRNKGNFPGRFSGRQFSNSRSEMNVSTLELGDSALYLCASSLQGSNSPLHFGNGTRLTVT.

The chain combines TRBV5-1 with TRBJ1-5; D unresolved. CDR1 and CDR2 (germline): SGHRS, YFSETQ. V was pared by 0 bases and J by 5 bases, with 6 bases between. This CDR3 has 13 amino acids. CDR3 nucleotide sequence: TGCGCCAGCAGCTTGGCCTGGGATCAGCCCCAGCATTTT. Amino acid sequence: CASSLAWDQPQHF.

This clonotype was seen more than once but under ten times. The V and J genes are TRBV20-1 and TRBJ2-5; tentative D call: TRBD1 (5 bases). The germline V gene has CDR1 DFQATT and CDR2 SNEGSKA (reference sequence). The ends were cut back, 6 bases at V and 5 bases at J, with 22 bases in the middle. The CDR3 extends over 15 amino acids. The CDR3 reads CSATSSRGIWETQYF. As DNA, the CDR3 is TGCAGTGCCACTTCTTCTAGGGGAATTTGGGAGACCCAGTACTTC.

This clonotype has more than one count but fewer than ten. The DNA for the CDR3 is TGCAGTGCTCACCCCCTGCGGGGACACCGCTACGAGCAGTACTTC. Its protein is CSAHPLRGHRYEQYF. V usage is TRBV20-1 and J usage is TRBJ2-7, with D possibly being TRBD1 or TRBD2 (6 bases each). CDR1 and CDR2 (germline): DFQATT, SNEGSKA (reference sequence). The CDR3 spans 15 residues. V gave up 5 bases and J gave up 3 bases, with 20 bases separating them.

This chain links TRBV4-2 with TRBJ2-1; D gene uncertain. Germline V CDR1 and CDR2: LGHNA, YNFKEQ. Trimming removed 4 bases at V and 3 bases at J, with 7 bases between. This CDR3 contains 13 residues. The CDR3 DNA follows: TGTGCCAGCAGCCCCGGGCGCTACAATGAGCAGTTCTTC. Protein sequence: CASSPGRYNEQFF.

The chain carries TRBV4-1 and TRBJ1-2, with 7 bases matching TRBD1. Germline trimming cut 1 base from V and 4 bases from J; bases unmatched to any gene: 3. There are 14 residues in the CDR3. Germline V lookup: CDR1 MGHRA, CDR2 YSYEKL. CDR3 sequence reads: CASSQVQGGYGYTF. CDR3 sequence (DNA): TGCGCCAGCAGCCAAGTGCAGGGGGGCTATGGCTACACCTTC.

CDR3 sequence: CASSLDPEETQYF. CDR3 nucleotides: TGCGCCAGCAGCTTGGACCCGGAAGAGACCCAGTACTTC. The chain recombines TRBV5-1 with TRBJ2-5; no reliable D call. The CDR3 is 13 residues long. From germline, CDR1 is SGHRS and CDR2 YFSETQ. V was trimmed by 0 bases and J by 3 bases, leaving 6 bases between them. The whole variable domain, remainder taken from reference TRBV5-1 and TRBJ2-5, is KAGVTQTPRYLIKTRGQQVTLSCSPISGHRSVSWYQQTPGQGLQFLFEYFSETQRNKGNFPGRFSGRQFSNSRSEMNVSTLELGDSALYLCASSLDPEETQYFGPGTRLLVL.

CDR3 residues: CASSYQNYEQYF. The DNA of the CDR3 is TGTGCCAGCAGTTATCAGAACTACGAGCAGTACTTC. The V call is TRBV28, the J call TRBJ2-7; D call uncertain. The ends were cut back, 4 bases at V and 3 bases at J, with 7 bases in the middle. CDR3 length: 12 amino acids. Germline V gene lookup returns CDR1 MDHEN and CDR2 SYDVKM.

V usage is TRBV15 and J usage is TRBJ2-1; D remains unclear. V lost 3 bases, J lost 8 bases, and 11 bases lay in between. The germline V gene has CDR1 LNHNV and CDR2 YYDKDF (reference sequence). This CDR3 is built from 13 residues. The DNA of the CDR3 is TGTGCCACCAGCAGGGATCTCTCGTATGAGCAGTTCTTC. It codes for CATSRDLSYEQFF.

The sample holds many counts of this clonotype. The chain employs TRBV14 and TRBJ2-1; D uncertain. Trimming stripped 4 bases from V and 4 bases from J, with 11 bases between. This CDR3 region has 14 residues. Germline loops: CDR1 SGHDN, CDR2 FVKESK. The chain's CDR3 is CASSRQHGYNEQFF. The CDR3, as DNA: TGTGCCAGCAGCCGCCAGCACGGTTACAATGAGCAGTTCTTC.

This clonotype was observed many times. This chain connects TRBV5-5 to TRBJ2-4; D may be TRBD2 (6 bases). From germline, CDR1 is SGHKS and CDR2 YYEKEE (reference sequence). V was cut by 10 bases and J by 5 bases, with 13 bases left in between. The length of the CDR3 is 12 residues. The CDR3 region is CACSGGENIQYF. CDR3 DNA sequence: TGTGCCTGCTCTGGCGGGGAAAACATTCAGTACTTC.

The gene calls are TRBV5-1 and TRBJ2-5, with a possible D match to TRBD1 (6 bases). Germline V gives CDR1 SGHRS, CDR2 YFSETQ. Trimming removed 5 bases at V and 5 bases at J, with 19 bases between. The CDR3 has 15 amino acids. The CDR3 is CASSSGQSTLETQYF. The CDR3 region has the DNA TGCGCCAGCAGTTCAGGACAGAGTACGTTGGAGACCCAGTACTTC.

This clonotype was counted ten times or more. This chain connects TRBV20-1 to TRBJ2-3, with 13 nucleotides matching TRBD2. Germline V gene sequence: CDR1 DFQATT, CDR2 SNEGSKA (reference sequence). Trimming cost V 1 base and J 7 bases; bases outside gene matches: 5. The CDR3 length is 15 residues. As DNA, the CDR3 is TGCAGTGCTAGAGTAACTAGCGGGGGGGCTTATACGCAGTATTTT. Translation gives CSARVTSGGAYTQYF.

V and J are TRBV4-3 and TRBJ1-3; D not certain. From germline, CDR1 is LGHNA and CDR2 YSLEER. V shed 0 bases and J shed 0 bases, with 6 bases lying between them. The CDR3 has 15 amino acids. CDR3 loop: CASSQDRFSGNTIYF. The CDR3 nucleotides are TGCGCCAGCAGCCAAGACCGGTTCTCTGGAAACACCATATATTTT.

This rearrangement joins TRBV5-6 to TRBJ2-3, with D possibly matching TRBD2 (6 bases). This CDR3 has 14 residues. CDR1 and CDR2 from the germline V gene are SGHDT and YYEEEE. V was trimmed by 4 bases and J by 2 bases, leaving 11 bases between them. The CDR3, as DNA: TGTGCCAGCAGCAGGGGACTCCACACAGATACGCAGTATTTT. This encodes CASSRGLHTDTQYF.

This clonotype was detected a few times. The chain employs TRBV7-2 and TRBJ1-1, with a possible D match to TRBD1 (6 bases). Trimming removed 5 bases at V and 10 bases at J, with 17 bases between. Germline V gene lookup returns CDR1 SGHTA and CDR2 FQGNSA. This CDR3 is 13 amino acids long. The CDR3 loop reads CASSPEWGRRAFF. DNA of the CDR3: TGTGCCAGCAGCCCCGAGTGGGGGCGTAGAGCTTTCTTT.

This clonotype came up many times. The chain recombines TRBV7-8 with TRBJ2-1; weak D call: TRBD2 (6 bases). CDR3 length: 13 amino acids. V shed 3 bases and J shed 10 bases, with 13 bases lying between them. In germline, CDR1 is SGHVS, CDR2 FQNEAQ. The CDR3 spells CASSLDYSREQFF. DNA for the CDR3: TGTGCCAGCAGCTTGGACTACTCCCGAGAGCAGTTCTTC.

This clonotype was seen more than once but under ten times. The chain links TRBV4-3 to TRBJ2-3; D is ambiguous. Germline V gene sequence: CDR1 LGHNA, CDR2 YSLEER. The V end was cut by 1 base, the J end by 4 bases, with 9 bases between. CDR3 length equals 14 residues. The CDR3 protein is CASSQVPTADTQYF. CDR3 in DNA: TGCGCCAGCAGCCAAGTCCCCACGGCAGATACGCAGTATTTT.

V usage is TRBV28 and J usage is TRBJ2-7; TRBD2 aligns across 8 bases. V lost 6 bases to trimming and J lost 0 bases; unmatched junction nucleotides: 7. This CDR3 spans 15 amino acids. Germline-derived CDR1 and CDR2 are MDHEN and SYDVKM. CDR3 DNA: TGTGCCAGCAGCCTGCGGGGGGAAAGCTCCTACGAGCAGTACTTC. Translated, it gives CASSLRGESSYEQYF.

This chain joins TRBV20-1 and TRBJ1-1, with TRBD1 as a possible D gene (5 bases). V was clipped by 2 bases and J by 3 bases, with 19 bases between them. Germline CDR1 reads DFQATT; CDR2 reads SNEGSKA (reference sequence). This CDR3 has 16 amino acids. CDR3 sequence: CSARYPNRQYDTEAFF. CDR3 DNA sequence: TGCAGTGCTAGATATCCGAATCGACAGTACGACACTGAAGCTTTCTTT.

This chain links TRBV4-2 with TRBJ2-7; a possible D gene is TRBD1 (6 bases). CDR1 is LGHNA, CDR2 YNFKEQ, per germline. V dropped 0 bases and J dropped 0 bases, with 12 bases sitting between them. The CDR3 totals 16 residues. CDR3 sequence: CASSQDGTPSSYEQYF. CDR3 DNA sequence: TGTGCCAGCAGCCAAGATGGGACACCCAGCTCCTACGAGCAGTACTTC.

This clonotype was seen at least ten times. The chain recombines TRBV5-1 with TRBJ2-1, with D tentatively TRBD1 (5 bases). The germline CDR1 and CDR2 sequences are SGHRS and YFSETQ. Trimming pared 3 bases from V and 0 bases from J, leaving 13 bases between. This CDR3 comprises 16 residues. The CDR3 here is CASSWGKESSYNEQFF. CDR3 bases: TGCGCCAGCAGCTGGGGCAAGGAAAGCTCCTACAATGAGCAGTTCTTC.

This clonotype occurred many times. This chain links TRBV19 with TRBJ1-2, with no clear D. V lost 5 bases, J lost 6 bases, and 13 bases lay in between. Germline CDR1 is LNHDA and CDR2 is SQIVND (reference sequence). CDR3 size: 13 residues. The CDR3 spells CASSYETRDGYTF. In DNA, the CDR3 is TGTGCCAGTAGTTACGAGACAAGAGATGGCTACACCTTC.

This clonotype showed up many times. This chain links TRBV27 with TRBJ2-7, with D tentatively TRBD1 (6 bases). Trimming cost V 6 bases and J 4 bases, with 16 bases left between them. The CDR3 runs to 14 residues. Germline values: CDR1 MNHEY, CDR2 SMNVEV (reference sequence). The CDR3 here is CASSPGTTTYEQYF. DNA for the CDR3: TGTGCCAGCAGCCCCGGGACAACCACTTACGAGCAGTACTTC.

The V gene is TRBV7-9, the J gene TRBJ1-1, with unresolved D. The CDR3 is made up of 12 amino acids. The V end lost 5 bases, the J end lost 6 bases, and 10 bases lay between the germline ends. Germline-derived CDR1 and CDR2 are SEHNR and FQNEAQ (reference sequence). The CDR3 loop is CASSRLPAEAFF. The DNA for the CDR3 is TGTGCCAGCAGCCGTTTACCAGCTGAAGCTTTCTTT.

The V gene is TRBV9, the J gene TRBJ2-7; D might be TRBD1 (5 bases). Germline V lookup: CDR1 SGDLS, CDR2 YYNGEE. The CDR3 runs 15 residues. The V end was cut by 2 bases, the J end by 5 bases, with 17 bases between. CDR3 sequence (DNA): TGTGCCAGCAGCGTGTCAGGGTTACGAGGAGACGAGCAGTACTTC. Encoded protein: CASSVSGLRGDEQYF.